This TCR beta chain was sequenced in a study of cytomegalovirus exposure and HLA in healthy donors. Across the study: Ancestry clustering placed 70% to 90% of around 400 genotyped donors in the Caucasian-associated cluster.

Looked up from germline, CDR1 is SGHRS and CDR2 is YFSETQ. The CDR3 totals 19 residues. V lost 0 bases, J lost 2 bases, and 9 bases stayed unmatched. With 60 Vbeta and 13 Jbeta primers, the PCR was carried out. The table came from immunoSEQ multiplex PCR; TCRdb's copy has only in-frame clones and leaves some out. This table has 150,000 to 200,000 clones, 60% to 80% appearing once. The clonotype comes from a woman aged 40 to 50 in good health and CMV-seropositive. V usage is TRBV5-1 and J usage is TRBJ2-6, with 9 bases matching TRBD1. Sequenced sample: PBMCs. The CDR3 bases are TGCGCCAGCAGCTTGGAGGGGGGACAGGGTTCAACTGGGGCCAACGTCCTGACTTTC. Translation gives CASSLEGGQGSTGANVLTF.